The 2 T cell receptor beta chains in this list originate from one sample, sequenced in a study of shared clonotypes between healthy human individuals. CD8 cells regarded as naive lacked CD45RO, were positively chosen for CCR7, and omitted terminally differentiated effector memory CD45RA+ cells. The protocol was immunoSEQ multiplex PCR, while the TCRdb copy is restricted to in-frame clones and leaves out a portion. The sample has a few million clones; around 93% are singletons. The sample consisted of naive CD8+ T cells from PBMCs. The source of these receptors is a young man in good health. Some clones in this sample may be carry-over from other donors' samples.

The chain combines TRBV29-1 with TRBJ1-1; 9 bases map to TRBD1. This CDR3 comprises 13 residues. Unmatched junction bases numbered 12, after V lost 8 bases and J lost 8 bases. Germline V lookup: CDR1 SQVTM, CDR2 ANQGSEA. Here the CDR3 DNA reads TGCAGCCTAAGACAGGGGGGTACAGGAGAAGCTTTCTTT. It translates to CSLRQGGTGEAFF.

The CDR3 is CASSYIAGGSYEQYF. The CDR3 DNA is TGTGCCAGCAGCTATATAGCGGGAGGGTCCTACGAGCAGTACTTC. The chain is built from TRBV6-6 and TRBJ2-7, with 11 bases identical to TRBD2. V trimming: 6 bases; J trimming: 1 base; junction bases outside the gene matches: 5. The CDR3 is 15 amino acids. CDR1 and CDR2 from the germline V gene are MNHNY and SVGAGI (reference sequence).